This entry is about one T cell receptor beta chain. Its antigen is undetermined. The record originates from a study of vaccination and CD4 T cells after COVID-19. Study results and caveats: From roughly 21 to 40, the median of SARS-CoV-2-reactive clonotypes rose without reaching significance.

The CDR3 totals 17 residues. Treatment here: roughly 11-day PBMC culture with coronavirus spike peptide pools or control peptides (ViraFEST assay). The Oncomine TCR Beta short-read assay was what sequenced the DNA obtained from cultured CD4+ T cells. A single record per CDR3 protein comes from TCRdb applying MiXCR to the PCR reads. This table holds approximately 15,000 distinct CDR3 sequences, about 57% found once. The chain employs TRBV21-1 and TRBJ2-7; no DNA check was done on the table's D call, TRBD2. TRBV21-1 is an annotated pseudogene. What was sequenced was CD4+ T cells from blood, cultured in vitro. The receptor was derived from a human donor who had recovered from COVID-19. CDR3 in amino acids: CASSPIAGGNSSYEQYF. The CDR3 DNA reads TGTGCCAGCAGCCCGATAGCGGGAGGGAATAGCTCCTACGAGCAGTACTTC.